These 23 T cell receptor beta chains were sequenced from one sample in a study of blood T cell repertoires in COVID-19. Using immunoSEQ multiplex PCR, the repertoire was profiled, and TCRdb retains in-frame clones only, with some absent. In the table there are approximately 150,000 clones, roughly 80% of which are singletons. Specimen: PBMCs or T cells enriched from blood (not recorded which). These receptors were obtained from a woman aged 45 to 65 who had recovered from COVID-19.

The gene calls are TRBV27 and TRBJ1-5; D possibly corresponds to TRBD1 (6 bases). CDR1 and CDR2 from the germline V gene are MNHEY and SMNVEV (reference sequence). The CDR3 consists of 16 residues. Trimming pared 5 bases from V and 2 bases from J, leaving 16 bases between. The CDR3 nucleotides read TGTGCCAGCAGTCCAAACACAGGGATTGGCAATCAGCCCCAGCATTTT. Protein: CASSPNTGIGNQPQHF.

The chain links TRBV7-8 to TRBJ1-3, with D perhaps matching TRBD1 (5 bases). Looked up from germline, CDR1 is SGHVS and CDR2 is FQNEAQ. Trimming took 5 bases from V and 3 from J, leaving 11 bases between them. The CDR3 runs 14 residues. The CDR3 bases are TGTGCCAGCAGCCCCGACAGCTATGGAAACACCATATATTTT. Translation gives CASSPDSYGNTIYF.

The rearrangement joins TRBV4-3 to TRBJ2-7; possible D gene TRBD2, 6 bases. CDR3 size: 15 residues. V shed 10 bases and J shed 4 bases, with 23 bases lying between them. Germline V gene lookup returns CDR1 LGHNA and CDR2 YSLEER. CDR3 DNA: TGCGCCAAGATCCTACCCGCGGGACCACTTTACGAGCAGTACTTC. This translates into CAKILPAGPLYEQYF.

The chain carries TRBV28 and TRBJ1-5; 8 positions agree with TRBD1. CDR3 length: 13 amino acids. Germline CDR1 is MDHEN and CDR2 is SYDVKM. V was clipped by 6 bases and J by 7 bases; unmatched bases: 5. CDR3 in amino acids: CASRVQGGQPQHF. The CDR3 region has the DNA TGTGCCAGCAGGGTACAGGGGGGACAGCCCCAGCATTTT.

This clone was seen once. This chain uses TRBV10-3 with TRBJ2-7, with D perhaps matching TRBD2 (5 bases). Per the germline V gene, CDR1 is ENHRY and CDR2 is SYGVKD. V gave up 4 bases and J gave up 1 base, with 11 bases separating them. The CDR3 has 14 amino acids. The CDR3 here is CAISGGFESYEQYF. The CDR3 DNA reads TGTGCCATCAGTGGAGGGTTTGAGTCCTACGAGCAGTACTTC.

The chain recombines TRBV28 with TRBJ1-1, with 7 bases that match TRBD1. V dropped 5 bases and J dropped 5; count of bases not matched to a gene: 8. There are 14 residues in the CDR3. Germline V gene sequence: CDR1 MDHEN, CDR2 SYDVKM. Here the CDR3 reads CASSPRQGWTEAFF. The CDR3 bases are TGTGCCAGCAGTCCGAGACAGGGATGGACTGAAGCTTTCTTT.

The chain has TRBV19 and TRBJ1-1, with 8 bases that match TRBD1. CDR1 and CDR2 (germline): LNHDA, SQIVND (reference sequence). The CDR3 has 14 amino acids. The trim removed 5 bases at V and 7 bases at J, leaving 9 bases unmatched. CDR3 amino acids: CASSHRTGRNEAFF. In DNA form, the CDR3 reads TGTGCCAGTAGTCATAGGACAGGGAGGAATGAAGCTTTCTTT.

CDR3 loop: CASSQDGASGRPLHDEQFF. As DNA, the CDR3 is TGTGCCAGCAGCCAAGATGGGGCTAGCGGGAGACCACTACACGATGAGCAGTTCTTC. The chain couples TRBV14 to TRBJ2-1; 10 bases align to TRBD2. Per the germline V gene, CDR1 is SGHDN and CDR2 is FVKESK. Trimming cost V 0 bases and J 8 bases; bases outside gene matches: 16. The CDR3 length is 19 residues.

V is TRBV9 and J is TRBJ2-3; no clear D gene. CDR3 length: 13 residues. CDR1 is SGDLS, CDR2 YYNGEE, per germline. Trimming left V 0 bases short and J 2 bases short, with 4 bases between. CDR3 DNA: TGTGCCAGCAGCGTAGCGTACACAGATACGCAGTATTTT. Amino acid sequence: CASSVAYTDTQYF.

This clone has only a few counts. CDR3: CASRTTGQGVPGELFF. The CDR3 DNA reads TGTGCCAGCAGAACCACGGGACAGGGAGTGCCCGGGGAGCTGTTTTTT. The chain joins TRBV28 to TRBJ2-2; 9 bases match TRBD1. Germline loops: CDR1 MDHEN, CDR2 SYDVKM. The ends lost 6 bases at V and 6 bases at J; junction bases unmatched: 11. The CDR3 spans 16 residues.

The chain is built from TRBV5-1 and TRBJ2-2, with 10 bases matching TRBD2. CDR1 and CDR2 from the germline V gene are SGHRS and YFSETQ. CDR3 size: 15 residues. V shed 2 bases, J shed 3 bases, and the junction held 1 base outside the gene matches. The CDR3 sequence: CASSFLAGDTGELFF. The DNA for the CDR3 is TGCGCCAGCAGCTTCCTAGCGGGGGACACCGGGGAGCTGTTTTTT.

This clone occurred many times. This CDR3 is CASTSNYHGYTF. As DNA, the CDR3 is TGTGCCAGCACCTCGAACTACCATGGCTACACCTTC. The chain carries TRBV27 and TRBJ1-2; D gene unclear. Germline assignment: CDR1 MNHEY and CDR2 SMNVEV (reference sequence). The CDR3 totals 12 residues. Trimming took 7 bases from V and 6 from J, leaving 12 bases between them.

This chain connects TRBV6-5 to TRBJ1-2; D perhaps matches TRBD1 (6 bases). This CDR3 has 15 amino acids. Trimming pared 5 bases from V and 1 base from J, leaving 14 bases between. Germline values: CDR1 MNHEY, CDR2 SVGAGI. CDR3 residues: CASSISGGNNYGYTF. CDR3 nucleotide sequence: TGTGCCAGCAGTATCTCGGGGGGCAATAACTATGGCTACACCTTC.

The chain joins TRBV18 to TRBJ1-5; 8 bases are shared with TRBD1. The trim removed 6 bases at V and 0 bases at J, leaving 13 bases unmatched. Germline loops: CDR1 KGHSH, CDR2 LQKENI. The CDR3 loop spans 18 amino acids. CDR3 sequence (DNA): TGTGCCAGCTCGTCGGGACAGGCCCTAATTTATAGCAATCAGCCCCAGCATTTT. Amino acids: CASSSGQALIYSNQPQHF.

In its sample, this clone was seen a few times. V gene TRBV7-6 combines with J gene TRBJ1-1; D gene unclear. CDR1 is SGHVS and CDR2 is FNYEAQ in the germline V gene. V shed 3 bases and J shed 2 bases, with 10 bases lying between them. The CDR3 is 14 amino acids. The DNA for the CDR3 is TGTGCCAGCAGCTTGCGGGGAAGCAACACTGAAGCTTTCTTT. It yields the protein CASSLRGSNTEAFF.

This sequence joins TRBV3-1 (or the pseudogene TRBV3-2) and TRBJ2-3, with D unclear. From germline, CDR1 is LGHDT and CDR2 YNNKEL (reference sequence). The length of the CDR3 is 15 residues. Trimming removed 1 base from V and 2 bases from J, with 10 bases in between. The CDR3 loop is CASSQAPRDTDTQYF. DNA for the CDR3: TGTGCCAGCAGCCAAGCTCCCCGCGACACAGATACGCAGTATTTT.

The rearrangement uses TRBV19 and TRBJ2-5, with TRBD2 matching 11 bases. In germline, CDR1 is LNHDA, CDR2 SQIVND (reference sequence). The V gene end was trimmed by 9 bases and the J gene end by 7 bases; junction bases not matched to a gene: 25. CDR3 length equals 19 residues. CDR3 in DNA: TGTGCCAGCCGCGACAGGGCTGGGGCTAGCGGGGGGAGGGGCGTGACCCAGTACTTC. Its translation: CASRDRAGASGGRGVTQYF.

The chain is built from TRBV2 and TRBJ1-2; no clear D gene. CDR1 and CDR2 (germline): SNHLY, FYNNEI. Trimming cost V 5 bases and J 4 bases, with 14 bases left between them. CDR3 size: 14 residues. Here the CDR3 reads CASSFADISYGYTF. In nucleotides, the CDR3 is TGTGCCAGCAGTTTCGCCGACATTAGCTATGGCTACACCTTC.

CDR3 bases: TGTGCCAGCAGCTTAGGGGACTTGTTCACCGGGGAGCTGTTTTTT. It codes for CASSLGDLFTGELFF. This chain joins TRBV7-3 and TRBJ2-2; D is perhaps TRBD2 (6 bases). With 2 bases removed from V and 4 bases from J, the gap between germline ends came to 11 bases. The germline V gene encodes CDR1 SGHTA and CDR2 FQGTGA. The CDR3 covers 15 residues.

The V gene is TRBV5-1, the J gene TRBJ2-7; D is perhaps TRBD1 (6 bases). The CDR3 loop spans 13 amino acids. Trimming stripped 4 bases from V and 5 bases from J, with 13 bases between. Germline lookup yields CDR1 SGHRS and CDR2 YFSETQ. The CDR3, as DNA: TGCGCCAGCAGCAATCAGGGGATCGACGAGCAGTACTTC. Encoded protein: CASSNQGIDEQYF.

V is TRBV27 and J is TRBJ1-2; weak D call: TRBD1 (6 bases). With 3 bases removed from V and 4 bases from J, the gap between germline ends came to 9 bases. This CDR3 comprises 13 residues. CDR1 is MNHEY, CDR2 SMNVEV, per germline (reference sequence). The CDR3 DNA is TGTGCCAGCAGTTTCACAGGGACCTATGGCTACACCTTC. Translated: CASSFTGTYGYTF.

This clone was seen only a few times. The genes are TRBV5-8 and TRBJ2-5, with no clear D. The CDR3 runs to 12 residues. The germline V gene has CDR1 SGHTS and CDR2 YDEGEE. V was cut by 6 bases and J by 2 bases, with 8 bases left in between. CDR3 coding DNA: TGTGCCAGCACGCTGAGTCAAGAGACCCAGTACTTC. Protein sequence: CASTLSQETQYF.

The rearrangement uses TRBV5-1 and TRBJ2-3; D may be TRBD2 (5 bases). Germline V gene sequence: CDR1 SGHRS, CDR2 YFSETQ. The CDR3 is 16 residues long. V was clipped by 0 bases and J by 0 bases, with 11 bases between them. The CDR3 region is CASSLGFSGSTDTQYF. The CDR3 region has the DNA TGCGCCAGCAGCTTGGGGTTTTCGGGGAGCACAGATACGCAGTATTTT. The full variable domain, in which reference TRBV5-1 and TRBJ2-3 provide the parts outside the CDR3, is KAGVTQTPRYLIKTRGQQVTLSCSPISGHRSVSWYQQTPGQGLQFLFEYFSETQRNKGNFPGRFSGRQFSNSRSEMNVSTLELGDSALYLCASSLGFSGSTDTQYFGPGTRLTVL.